What follows are 32 T cell receptor beta chains derived from one specimen sequenced in a study of T cell clonality in common variable immunodeficiency. The data were produced by immunoSEQ multiplex PCR, yet TCRdb's version contains in-frame clones alone and is incomplete. Observed are tens of thousands of clones, no singletons, with the top ten taking 1.5% to 2%. The source material was peripheral blood mononuclear cells. The receptors originated from a person between 18 and 75 years old in good health.

This clone was recorded many times. The sequenced fragment ends 3 residues before the CDR3 boundary, so the rest is inferred from the germline J gene. V and J are TRBV29-1 and TRBJ1-2; weak D call: TRBD1 (5 bases). V was cut by 6 bases and J by 7 bases, with 15 bases left in between. Germline CDR1 and CDR2: SQVTM and ANQGSEA. The CDR3 has 12 residues. Incomplete CDR3 DNA: TGCAGCGTGGCACCGGGGGGGGGTGGC. Protein: CSVAPGGGG. The entire CDR3 protein reads CSVAPGGGGYTF.

There are many counts of this clone. From the germline J gene comes the end of the CDR3, since the read stops 3 residues before it. This chain joins TRBV20-1 and TRBJ1-2, with a possible D match to TRBD1 (5 bases). The CDR3 sequence is 13 residues long. Germline lookup yields CDR1 DFQATT and CDR2 SNEGSKA (reference sequence). Between the trimmed V and J ends, which lost 5 bases and 4 bases, there was a span of 14 bases. Partial CDR3 DNA: TGCAGTGCTCCTGGGGGGGGAGCCTATGGC. This sequence encodes CSAPGGGAYG. In full, the CDR3 is CSAPGGGAYGYTF.

This clone has just a few counts. The read finishes 3 residues shy of the CDR3 end, and the germline J gene is used to complete it. The chain combines TRBV20-1 with TRBJ2-7; 7 positions match TRBD1. Germline V gives CDR1 DFQATT, CDR2 SNEGSKA (reference sequence). This CDR3 is 13 amino acids long. J lost 6 bases, V lost 6 bases, and 11 bases had no gene match. The CDR3 sequence is CSAETGSTVEQYF. The sequenced part of the CDR3 DNA is TGCAGTGCCGAGACAGGGTCCACAGTCGAG.

This clone showed up just a few times. The read terminates 3 residues ahead of where the CDR3 ends, so the germline J gene completes it. V and J are TRBV5-1 and TRBJ2-7, with 14 bases fitting TRBD2. With V trimmed by 4 bases and J by 0 bases, 3 bases remained unmatched. CDR3 size: 16 residues. Germline CDR1 is SGHRS and CDR2 is YFSETQ. The CDR3 bases that were read are TGCGCCAGCAGCGGGGGGACTAGCGGGAGCTCCTACGAG. The encoded protein is CASSGGTSGSSYE. The full CDR3 protein is CASSGGTSGSSYEQYF.

This clone was detected many times. The CDR3 goes on 3 residues after the read ends, and that part is filled in from the germline J gene. The V call is TRBV20-1, the J call TRBJ2-1; no firm D call. V was pared by 2 bases and J by 6 bases, with 11 bases between. The CDR3 loop spans 13 amino acids. Germline CDR1 is DFQATT and CDR2 is SNEGSKA (reference sequence). CDR3 region: CSARQTRLNEQFF. The part of the CDR3 DNA that was read is TGCAGTGCTAGACAGACGAGACTCAATGAG.

In its sample, this clone was seen many times. The read ends 3 residues before the CDR3 terminus; that terminus is restored from the germline J gene. The J gene is TRBJ2-2, the V gene TRBV10-3; D perhaps matches TRBD1 (5 bases). Per the germline V gene, CDR1 is ENHRY and CDR2 is SYGVKD. Trimming removed 6 bases from V and 1 base from J, with 9 bases in between. The CDR3 has 14 residues. The CDR3 DNA, read in part, is TGTGCCATCAGAATGACAGAGAACACCGGGGAG. Amino acids: CAIRMTENTGE. The CDR3 reads in full as CAIRMTENTGELFF.

This clone was counted many times. The CDR3 end lies 3 residues beyond the end of the read and is filled in from the germline J gene. V is TRBV20-1 and J is TRBJ1-1, with D perhaps TRBD1 (5 bases). The CDR3 is 11 residues long. Germline V gene lookup returns CDR1 DFQATT and CDR2 SNEGSKA (reference sequence). This CDR3 reads CSASLRAEAFF. The CDR3 DNA, read in part, is TGCAGTGCTAGTCTCAGGGCGGAA.

This clone has at least ten counts. The part of the CDR3 DNA that was read is TGTGCCAGCAGCGGACAGAAGAACACTGAA. It codes for CASSGQKNTE. The whole CDR3 protein is CASSGQKNTEAFF. This sequence joins TRBV14 and TRBJ1-1, with D tentatively TRBD1 (6 bases). The read comes to an end 3 residues before the CDR3 does, leaving the germline J gene to fill in the end. V was trimmed by 5 bases and J by 1 base, leaving 8 bases between them. The V gene's germline CDR1 is SGHDN and CDR2 FVKESK. The CDR3 spans 13 residues.

This clone was seen repeatedly, ten times or more. The read is 3 residues too short to cover the CDR3 end, so that end is filled in from the germline J gene. The rearrangement joins TRBV6-2 or TRBV6-3 to TRBJ2-1; no definite D call. The CDR3 totals 15 residues. CDR1 and CDR2 from the germline V gene are MNHEY and SVGEGT. V gave up 2 bases and J gave up 0 bases, with 8 bases separating them. The CDR3: CASSYDFSSYNEQFF. The CDR3 DNA, read in part, is TGTGCCAGCAGTTACGACTTTAGCTCCTACAATGAG.

This clone was detected ten times or more. The sequence runs out 3 residues before the end of the CDR3; the remainder is reconstructed from the germline J gene. The chain carries TRBV7-9 and TRBJ1-3; unclear D gene. Germline loops: CDR1 SEHNR, CDR2 FQNEAQ (reference sequence). V shed 1 base and J shed 2 bases, with 6 bases lying between them. The CDR3 length is 14 residues. The CDR3: CASSLVRAGNTIYF. The CDR3 DNA, read in part, is TGTGCCAGCAGCTTAGTACGGGCTGGAAACACC.

Comments on this clone: From the germline J gene comes the end of the CDR3, since the read stops 3 residues before it. V and J are TRBV7-9 and TRBJ2-2; maybe TRBD1 (6 bases). Between the trimmed V and J ends, which lost 3 bases and 5 bases, there was a span of 10 bases. Germline values: CDR1 SEHNR, CDR2 FQNEAQ (reference sequence). The length of the CDR3 is 14 residues. The CDR3 sequence: CASSFEGVTGELFF. CDR3 DNA (partial): TGTGCCAGCAGCTTCGAGGGGGTAACCGGGGAG.

This clone was picked up many times. The read finishes 3 residues shy of the CDR3 end, and the germline J gene is used to complete it. The rearrangement joins TRBV20-1 to TRBJ2-7; TRBD1 matches at 7 bases. CDR1 and CDR2 from the germline V gene are DFQATT and SNEGSKA (reference sequence). This CDR3 contains 14 residues. V dropped 0 bases and J dropped 3; count of bases not matched to a gene: 5. The chain's CDR3 is CSARDWGQNYEQYF. The CDR3 DNA, read in part, is TGCAGTGCTAGAGACTGGGGACAGAACTACGAG.

This clone has a count of ten or more. The read ends 3 residues before the CDR3 terminus; that terminus is restored from the germline J gene. The V and J genes are TRBV4-1 and TRBJ2-3, with TRBD2 matching 8 bases. The CDR3 totals 15 residues. CDR1 and CDR2 (germline): MGHRA, YSYEKL. Unmatched junction bases numbered 9, after V lost 4 bases and J lost 6 bases. The DNA read from the CDR3 is TGCGCCAGCAGCCCCGGGATAGCGGGGATGGATACG. Its translation is CASSPGIAGMDT. Given in full, the CDR3 is CASSPGIAGMDTQYF.

This clone was detected ten times or more. The read falls 3 residues short of the CDR3 end, and the missing part is taken from the germline J gene. This chain joins TRBV19 and TRBJ1-1, with TRBD1 identical over 7 bases. The germline CDR1 and CDR2 sequences are LNHDA and SQIVND (reference sequence). Losses at the gene ends were 5 bases for V and 0 bases for J; bases not matched to a gene: 3. The CDR3 extends over 14 amino acids. The CDR3 bases that were read are TGTGCCAGTAGTTTGGGACAGATGAACACTGAA. Translated: CASSLGQMNTE. In full, the CDR3 is CASSLGQMNTEAFF.

This clone was observed many times. The read ends 3 residues before the CDR3 terminus; that terminus is restored from the germline J gene. The chain is built from TRBV30 and TRBJ1-2; 9 nucleotides line up with TRBD1. J was trimmed by 5 bases and V by 3 bases; bases with no gene match: 7. Germline-derived CDR1 and CDR2 are GTSNPN and SVGIG (reference sequence). The CDR3 sequence is 14 residues long. The sequenced part of the CDR3 DNA is TGTGCCTGGAGCCCGGGACAGGGCTCTTATGGC. Its protein product is CAWSPGQGSYG. The complete CDR3 protein is CAWSPGQGSYGYTF. Full variable domain (remainder filled in from reference TRBV30 and TRBJ1-2): SQTIHQWPATLVQPVGSPLSLECTVEGTSNPNLYWYRQAAGRGLQLLFYSVGIGQISSEVPQNLSASRPQDRQFILSSKKLLLSDSGFYLCAWSPGQGSYGYTFGSGTRLTVV.

This clone appeared many times. The CDR3 goes on 3 residues after the read ends, and that part is filled in from the germline J gene. The rearrangement uses TRBV5-8 and TRBJ1-1; 7 bases fit TRBD1. Germline lookup yields CDR1 SGHTS and CDR2 YDEGEE. The ends lost 2 bases at V and 2 bases at J; junction bases unmatched: 3. The CDR3 runs to 14 residues. Here the CDR3 reads CASSFGTVNTEAFF. CDR3 DNA (partial): TGTGCCAGCAGCTTCGGGACAGTTAACACTGAA.

Only a few counts were recorded for this clone. The CDR3 is cut off 3 residues early in the read; its end comes from the germline J gene. The chain employs TRBV10-2 and TRBJ2-1; TRBD2 matches 8 bases. CDR1 and CDR2 from the germline V gene are WSHSY and SAAADI. The CDR3 consists of 16 residues. V lost 0 bases and J lost 9; bases outside the gene matches: 10. The part of the CDR3 DNA that was read is TGCGCCAGCAGTGAGTCTGGAATAGCGGGGCAGGTTGAG. This sequence encodes CASSESGIAGQVE. The full CDR3 reads CASSESGIAGQVEQFF.

This clone occurred many times. The DNA ends 3 residues before the CDR3 does, and the rest of the CDR3 is filled in from the germline J gene. J is TRBJ1-2 and V is TRBV7-8, with D perhaps TRBD1 (5 bases). CDR1 is SGHVS and CDR2 is FQNEAQ in the germline V gene. The CDR3 totals 15 residues. Here the CDR3 reads CASSTSAQRGGGYTF. Partial CDR3 DNA: TGTGCCAGCAGCACATCCGCCCAAAGGGGAGGCGGC.

This clone was observed a handful of times. The read ends 3 residues shy of where the CDR3 ends; the end is completed using the germline J gene. V gene TRBV5-1 combines with J gene TRBJ1-6; unclear D gene. The CDR3 has 17 amino acids. Trimming pared 0 bases from V and 7 bases from J, leaving 17 bases between. Germline V CDR1 and CDR2: SGHRS, YFSETQ. CDR3 in amino acids: CASSLELLAGSNSPLHF. The covered CDR3 bases are TGCGCCAGCAGCTTGGAACTTCTGGCGGGCAGCAATTCACCC.

There are many counts of this clone. From the germline J gene comes the end of the CDR3, since the read stops 3 residues before it. The chain recombines TRBV19 with TRBJ2-1; 13 bases are shared with TRBD2. Unmatched junction bases numbered 8, after V lost 5 bases and J lost 4 bases. CDR3 size: 17 residues. Germline CDR1 reads LNHDA; CDR2 reads SQIVND (reference sequence). The sequenced CDR3 bases are TGTGCCAGTAGTCTAGGACTAGCGGGAGCTTTTTACAATGAG. Amino acids: CASSLGLAGAFYNE. The entire CDR3 protein is CASSLGLAGAFYNEQFF.

This clone has at least ten counts. Read sequence stops 3 residues before the CDR3 end, and the germline J gene provides the missing end. V is TRBV7-9 and J is TRBJ2-4; 8 nucleotides agree with TRBD2. The CDR3 sequence is 15 residues long. Germline loops: CDR1 SEHNR, CDR2 FQNEAQ (reference sequence). V trimming: 5 bases; J trimming: 1 base; junction bases outside the gene matches: 4. The sequenced part of the CDR3 DNA is TGTGCCAGCAGCACGACGGGGGGGGCCAAAAACATT. The encoded protein is CASSTTGGAKNI. The whole CDR3 reads CASSTTGGAKNIQYF.

This clone occurred many times. The read gets to within 3 residues of the CDR3 end, and the germline J gene fills in the rest. The rearrangement joins TRBV30 to TRBJ2-1, with TRBD1 as a possible D gene (6 bases). Trimming pared 0 bases from V and 0 bases from J, leaving 18 bases between. Looked up from germline, CDR1 is GTSNPN and CDR2 is SVGIG (reference sequence). This CDR3 has 18 residues. This chain's CDR3 is CAWSVGRGTQSSYNEQFF. CDR3 bases read: TGTGCCTGGAGTGTGGGCAGGGGCACTCAAAGCTCCTACAATGAG.

This clone was detected many times. The CDR3 end is not reached by the read, which stops 3 residues before it; the germline J gene fills it in. The genes are TRBV7-9 and TRBJ2-1, with D tentatively TRBD2 (5 bases). V was cut by 2 bases and J by 4 bases, with 12 bases left in between. Germline lookup yields CDR1 SEHNR and CDR2 FQNEAQ (reference sequence). This CDR3 contains 15 residues. The sequenced CDR3 bases are TGTGCCAGCAGCTTAATACCCGGGGTTTACAATGAG. It codes for CASSLIPGVYNE. In full, the CDR3 reads CASSLIPGVYNEQFF.

There are many counts of this clone. Read sequence stops 3 residues before the CDR3 end, and the germline J gene provides the missing end. V and J are TRBV20-1 and TRBJ2-1; tentatively, D is TRBD1 (6 bases). V dropped 0 bases and J dropped 9 bases, with 18 bases sitting between them. CDR3 length: 15 residues. In germline, CDR1 is DFQATT, CDR2 SNEGSKA (reference sequence). The chain's CDR3 is CSARDAGELTVEQFF. The part of the CDR3 DNA that was read is TGCAGTGCTAGAGACGCAGGGGAGCTCACCGTTGAG.

This clone has ten or more counts. The CDR3 is cut off 3 residues early in the read; its end comes from the germline J gene. The chain couples TRBV18 to TRBJ2-7; 8 nucleotides agree with TRBD2. V shed 0 bases, J shed 0 bases, and the junction held 7 bases outside the gene matches. CDR1 is KGHSH and CDR2 is LQKENI in the germline V gene. This CDR3 region has 17 residues. The CDR3 sequence is CASSPPSRGASSYEQYF. The CDR3 DNA, read in part, is TGTGCCAGCTCACCACCTTCGCGGGGGGCGAGCTCCTACGAG.

At least ten counts were recorded for this clone. The DNA ends 3 residues before the CDR3 does, and the rest of the CDR3 is filled in from the germline J gene. This chain connects TRBV10-3 to TRBJ1-5; D possibly corresponds to TRBD1 (6 bases). From germline, CDR1 is ENHRY and CDR2 SYGVKD. The germline V and J ends were trimmed by 2 bases and 5 bases, with 13 bases remaining between them. The CDR3 spans 15 residues. The CDR3 sequence is CAISEGDRLDQPQHF. CDR3 bases read: TGTGCCATCAGTGAGGGAGACAGGTTGGATCAGCCC.

This clone was counted ten times or more. With the read ending 3 residues before the CDR3 end, the germline J gene is used to fill in that end. V is TRBV20-1 and J is TRBJ2-1, with D possibly TRBD1 on 6 matching bases. The V gene's germline CDR1 is DFQATT and CDR2 SNEGSKA (reference sequence). V lost 3 bases and J 4 bases, leaving 13 bases between the germline ends. The CDR3 sequence is 14 residues long. Here the CDR3 reads CSASTGTPYNEQFF. The sequenced CDR3 bases are TGCAGTGCTAGCACCGGGACACCATACAATGAG.

This clone was found many times. The read gets to within 3 residues of the CDR3 end, and the germline J gene fills in the rest. The rearrangement joins TRBV13 to TRBJ1-2; a possible D gene is TRBD1 (5 bases). Between the trimmed V and J ends, which lost 5 bases and 4 bases, there was a span of 17 bases. Germline loops: CDR1 PRHDT, CDR2 FYEKMQ (reference sequence). There are 15 residues in the CDR3. CDR3 DNA (partial): TGTGCCAGCAGCGAATCAGGGATAGGGTCCTATGGC. This encodes CASSESGIGSYG. The whole CDR3 region reads CASSESGIGSYGYTF.

This clone was observed many times. The CDR3 end is not reached by the read, which stops 3 residues before it; the germline J gene fills it in. The chain combines TRBV19 with TRBJ2-1, with TRBD1 identical over 10 bases. Germline trimming cut 5 bases from V and 8 bases from J; bases unmatched to any gene: 9. Looked up from germline, CDR1 is LNHDA and CDR2 is SQIVND (reference sequence). The CDR3 covers 15 residues. The part of the CDR3 DNA that was read is TGTGCCAGTAGTTCCGCCGGACAGGGGGTCCATGAG. Its protein product is CASSSAGQGVHE. The entire CDR3 is CASSSAGQGVHEQFF.

This clone was counted many times. The sequenced fragment ends 3 residues before the CDR3 boundary, so the rest is inferred from the germline J gene. The chain recombines TRBV7-9 with TRBJ1-5; maybe TRBD1 (6 bases). Per the germline V gene, CDR1 is SEHNR and CDR2 is FQNEAQ (reference sequence). V gave up 8 bases and J gave up 3 bases, with 14 bases separating them. The CDR3 runs to 14 residues. The DNA read from the CDR3 is TGTGCCAGCGCCCGGGACAACATCAATCAGCCC. It codes for CASARDNINQP. The whole CDR3 sequence reads CASARDNINQPQHF.

In its sample, this clone was seen many times. The DNA ends 3 residues before the CDR3 does, and the rest of the CDR3 is filled in from the germline J gene. The chain recombines TRBV29-1 with TRBJ2-3; no clear D gene. This CDR3 has 11 amino acids. Per germline, CDR1 SQVTM and CDR2 ANQGSEA. V was cut by 6 bases and J by 5 bases, with 9 bases left in between. The CDR3 DNA, read in part, is TGCAGCGTCGCCCAGGTAGATACG. It is translated as CSVAQVDT. The entire CDR3 protein is CSVAQVDTQYF.

This clone came up many times. The read comes to an end 3 residues before the CDR3 does, leaving the germline J gene to fill in the end. V usage is TRBV5-5 and J usage is TRBJ2-3; D is perhaps TRBD1 (5 bases). V lost 2 bases and J 5 bases, leaving 9 bases between the germline ends. The germline V gene encodes CDR1 SGHKS and CDR2 YYEKEE (reference sequence). This CDR3 comprises 13 residues. CDR3 DNA, as far as it was read: TGTGCCAGCAGCTTTTCAACAGGAGATACG. It codes for CASSFSTGDT. The whole CDR3 sequence is CASSFSTGDTQYF.